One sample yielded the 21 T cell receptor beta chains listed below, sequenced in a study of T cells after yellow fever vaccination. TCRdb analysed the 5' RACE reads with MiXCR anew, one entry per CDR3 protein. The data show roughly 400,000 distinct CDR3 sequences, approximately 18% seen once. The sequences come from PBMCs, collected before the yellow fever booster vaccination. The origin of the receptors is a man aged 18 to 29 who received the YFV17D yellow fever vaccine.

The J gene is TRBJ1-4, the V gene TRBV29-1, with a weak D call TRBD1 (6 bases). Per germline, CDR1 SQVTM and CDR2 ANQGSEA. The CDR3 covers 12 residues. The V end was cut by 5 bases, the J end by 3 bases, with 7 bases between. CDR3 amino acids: CSVSGANEKLFF. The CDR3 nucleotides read TGCAGCGTTTCAGGGGCTAATGAAAAACTGTTTTTT.

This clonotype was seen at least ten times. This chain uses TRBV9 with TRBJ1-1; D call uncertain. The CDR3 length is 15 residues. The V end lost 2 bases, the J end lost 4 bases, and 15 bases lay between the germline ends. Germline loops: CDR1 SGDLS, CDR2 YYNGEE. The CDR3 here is CASSVASDLSTEAFF. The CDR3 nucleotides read TGTGCCAGCAGCGTGGCCTCTGATTTGAGCACTGAAGCTTTCTTT.

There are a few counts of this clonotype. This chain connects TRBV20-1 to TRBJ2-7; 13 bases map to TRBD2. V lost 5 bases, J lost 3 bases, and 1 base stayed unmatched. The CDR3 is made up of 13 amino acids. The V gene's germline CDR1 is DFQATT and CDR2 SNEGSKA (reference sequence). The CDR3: CSAGTSGDYEQYV. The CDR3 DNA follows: TGCAGTGCTGGGACTAGCGGGGACTACGAGCAGTACGTC.

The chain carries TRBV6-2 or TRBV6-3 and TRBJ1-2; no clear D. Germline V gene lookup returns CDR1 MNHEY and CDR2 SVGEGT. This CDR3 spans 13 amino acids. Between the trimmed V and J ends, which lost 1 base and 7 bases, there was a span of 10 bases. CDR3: CASSYLAKSGYTF. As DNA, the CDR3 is TGTGCCAGCAGTTACTTGGCCAAGTCTGGCTACACCTTC.

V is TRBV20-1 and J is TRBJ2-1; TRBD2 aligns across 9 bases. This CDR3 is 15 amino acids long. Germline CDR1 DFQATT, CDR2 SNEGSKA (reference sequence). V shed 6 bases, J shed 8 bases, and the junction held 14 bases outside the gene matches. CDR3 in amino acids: CSARPPGLASHEQFF. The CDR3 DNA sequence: TGCAGTGCAAGGCCACCGGGACTAGCTTCCCATGAGCAGTTCTTC.

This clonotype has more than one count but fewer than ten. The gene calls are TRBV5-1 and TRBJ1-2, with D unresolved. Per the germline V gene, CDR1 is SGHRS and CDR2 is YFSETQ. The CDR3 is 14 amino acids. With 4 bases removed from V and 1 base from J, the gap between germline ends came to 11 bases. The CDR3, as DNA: TGCGCCAGCAGCCTATGGACGGGTAACTATGGCTACACCTTC. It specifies CASSLWTGNYGYTF.

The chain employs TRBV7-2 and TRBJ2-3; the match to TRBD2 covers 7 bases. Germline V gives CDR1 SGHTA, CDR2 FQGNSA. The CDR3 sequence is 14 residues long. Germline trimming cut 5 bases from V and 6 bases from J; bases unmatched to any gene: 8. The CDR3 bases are TGTGCCAGCAGCAGCCGGAGAGCGGGGGATACGCAGTATTTT. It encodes CASSSRRAGDTQYF.

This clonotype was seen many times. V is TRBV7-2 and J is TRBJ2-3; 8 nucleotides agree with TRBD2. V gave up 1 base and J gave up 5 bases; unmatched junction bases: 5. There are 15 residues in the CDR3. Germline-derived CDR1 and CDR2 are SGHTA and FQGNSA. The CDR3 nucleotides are TGTGCCAGCAGCTTAGTTGCCGGGGGGGGAGATACGCAGTATTTT. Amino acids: CASSLVAGGGDTQYF.

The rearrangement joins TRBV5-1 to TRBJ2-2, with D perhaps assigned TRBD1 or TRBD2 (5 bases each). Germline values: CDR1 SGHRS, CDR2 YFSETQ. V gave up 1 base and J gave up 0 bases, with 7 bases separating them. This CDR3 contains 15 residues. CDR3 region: CASSLKGPNTGELFF. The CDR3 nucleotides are TGCGCCAGCAGCTTGAAGGGACCGAACACCGGGGAGCTGTTTTTT.

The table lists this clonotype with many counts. CDR3 loop: CASSLRRQGALTNEKLFF. CDR3 DNA: TGTGCCAGCAGCTTAAGGAGACAGGGGGCGCTTACTAATGAAAAACTGTTTTTT. This chain links TRBV7-2 with TRBJ1-4; TRBD1 aligns across 10 bases. CDR1 and CDR2 (germline): SGHTA, FQGNSA. J gave up 2 bases and V 2 bases, and 8 bases lay outside the gene matches. This CDR3 region has 18 residues.

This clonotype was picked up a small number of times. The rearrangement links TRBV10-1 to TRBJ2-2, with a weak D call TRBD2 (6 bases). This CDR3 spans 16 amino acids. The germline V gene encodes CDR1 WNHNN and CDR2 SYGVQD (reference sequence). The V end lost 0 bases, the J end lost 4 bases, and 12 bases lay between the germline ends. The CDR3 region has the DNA TGCGCCAGCAGTGAGTCCTGGGGGGACGCCACCGGGGAGCTGTTTTTT. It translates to CASSESWGDATGELFF.

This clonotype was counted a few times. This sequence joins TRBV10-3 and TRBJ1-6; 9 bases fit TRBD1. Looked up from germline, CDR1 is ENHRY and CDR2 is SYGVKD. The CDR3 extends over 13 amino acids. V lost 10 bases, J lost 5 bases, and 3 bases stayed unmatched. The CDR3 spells CATRTGDNSPLHF. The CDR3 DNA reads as TGTGCCACCAGGACAGGGGATAATTCACCCCTCCACTTT.

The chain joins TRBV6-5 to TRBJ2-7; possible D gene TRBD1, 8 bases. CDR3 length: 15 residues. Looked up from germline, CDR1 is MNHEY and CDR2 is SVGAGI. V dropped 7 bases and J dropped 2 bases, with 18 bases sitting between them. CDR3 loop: CASTSGGTGTYEQYF. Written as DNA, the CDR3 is TGTGCCAGCACCTCCGGGGGGACAGGCACCTACGAGCAGTACTTC.

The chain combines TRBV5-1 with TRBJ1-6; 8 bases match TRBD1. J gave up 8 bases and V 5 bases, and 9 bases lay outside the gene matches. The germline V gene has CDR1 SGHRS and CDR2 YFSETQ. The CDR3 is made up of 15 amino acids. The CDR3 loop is CASRQLTGAYSPLHF. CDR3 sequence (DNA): TGCGCCAGCAGACAGTTGACAGGGGCGTATTCACCCCTCCACTTT.

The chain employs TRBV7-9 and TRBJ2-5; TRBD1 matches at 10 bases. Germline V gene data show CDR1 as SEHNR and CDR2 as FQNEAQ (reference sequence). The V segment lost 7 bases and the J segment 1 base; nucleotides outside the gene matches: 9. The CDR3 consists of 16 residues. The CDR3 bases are TGTGCCAGCACCCCCGGGACAGGGGTGGGCCAAGAGACCCAGTACTTC. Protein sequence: CASTPGTGVGQETQYF.

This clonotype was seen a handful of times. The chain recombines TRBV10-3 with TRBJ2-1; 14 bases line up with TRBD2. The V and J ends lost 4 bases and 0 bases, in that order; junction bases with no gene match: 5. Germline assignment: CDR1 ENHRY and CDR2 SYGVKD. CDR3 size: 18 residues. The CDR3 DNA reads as TGTGCCATCAGTGGGACTAGCGGGGGGAACCGCTCCTACAATGAGCAGTTCTTC. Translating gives CAISGTSGGNRSYNEQFF.

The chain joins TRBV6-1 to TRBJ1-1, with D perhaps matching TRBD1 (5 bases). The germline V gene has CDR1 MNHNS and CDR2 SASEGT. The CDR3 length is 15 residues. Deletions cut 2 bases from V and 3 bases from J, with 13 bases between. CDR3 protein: CASSEFRDGYTEAFF. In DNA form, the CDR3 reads TGTGCCAGCAGTGAATTCCGGGACGGGTACACTGAAGCTTTCTTT.

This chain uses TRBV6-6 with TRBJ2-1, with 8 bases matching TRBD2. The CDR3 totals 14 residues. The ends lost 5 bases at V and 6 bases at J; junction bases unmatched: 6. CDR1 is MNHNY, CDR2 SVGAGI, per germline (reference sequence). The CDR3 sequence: CASSPGLGGNEQFF. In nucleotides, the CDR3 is TGTGCCAGCAGTCCGGGACTAGGGGGCAATGAGCAGTTCTTC.

The CDR3 protein is CSARAGDRVLLGTGELFF. Written as DNA, the CDR3 is TGCAGTGCTAGAGCAGGGGATAGGGTCCTTTTGGGCACCGGGGAGCTGTTTTTT. The chain employs TRBV20-1 and TRBJ2-2; a possible D gene is TRBD1 (6 bases). Trimming left V 1 base short and J 4 bases short, with 22 bases between. The CDR3 is made up of 18 amino acids. Germline CDR1 DFQATT, CDR2 SNEGSKA (reference sequence).

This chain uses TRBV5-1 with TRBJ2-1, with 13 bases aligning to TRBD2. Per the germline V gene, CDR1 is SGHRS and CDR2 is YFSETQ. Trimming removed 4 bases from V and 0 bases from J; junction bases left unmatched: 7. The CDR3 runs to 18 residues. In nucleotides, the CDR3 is TGCGCCAGCAGCCCGGGACTAGCGGGGCTTAGCTCCTACAATGAGCAGTTCTTC. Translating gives CASSPGLAGLSSYNEQFF.

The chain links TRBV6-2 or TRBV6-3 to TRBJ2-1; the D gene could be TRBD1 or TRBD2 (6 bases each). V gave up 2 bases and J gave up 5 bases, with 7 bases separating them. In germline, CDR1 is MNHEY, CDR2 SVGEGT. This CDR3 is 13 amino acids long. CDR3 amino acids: CASSYGGHNEQFF. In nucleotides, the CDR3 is TGTGCCAGCAGTTACGGGGGGCACAATGAGCAGTTCTTC.